One and the same sample provided the 26 T cell receptor beta chains below, sequenced in a study of untreated major depressive disorder. Findings and caveats of the study: Compared with controls, depressed patients showed more TRBV05-01 (Vbeta 5.1) usage in CD4+ T cells.

TCRdb's copy holds only in-frame clones and misses some; the assay was immunoSEQ multiplex PCR. The table includes roughly 13,000 clones, about 90% detected once. These receptors' antigens are unknown. Sequencing input: CD4+ T cells from PBMCs. The origin of the receptors is a man aged 25-40 years with major depressive disorder.

The chain combines TRBV6-1 with TRBJ2-7; possibly TRBD1 or TRBD2 for D (6 bases each). The germline gives CDR1 MNHNS, CDR2 SASEGT. Trimming took off 1 base at V and 4 bases at J, with 8 bases between the two ends. This CDR3 contains 13 residues. The CDR3 DNA reads TGTGCCAGCAGTGAAGGGGGGGCGTACGAGCAGTACTTC. Translation: CASSEGGAYEQYF.

The genes are TRBV19 and TRBJ2-1, with a possible D match to TRBD2 (6 bases). Trimming pared 4 bases from V and 2 bases from J, leaving 12 bases between. CDR3 length: 15 residues. CDR1 LNHDA and CDR2 SQIVND come from the germline V gene (reference sequence). CDR3: CASSSSGWAYNEQFF. The DNA of the CDR3 is TGTGCCAGTAGTAGCAGCGGGTGGGCCTACAATGAGCAGTTCTTC. The full variable domain, its missing parts supplied by reference TRBV19 and TRBJ2-1, is DGGITQSPKYLFRKEGQNVTLSCEQNLNHDAMYWYRQDPGQGLRLIYYSQIVNDFQKGDIAEGYSVSREKKESFPLTVTSAQKNPTAFYLCASSSSGWAYNEQFFGPGTRLTVL.

This clone came up once. V is TRBV2 and J is TRBJ2-1; 10 nucleotides agree with TRBD1. V lost 7 bases, J lost 15 bases, and 12 bases stayed unmatched. The CDR3 loop spans 13 amino acids. The germline V gene has CDR1 SNHLY and CDR2 FYNNEI. The CDR3: CASIRDRGEFPFF. The DNA for the CDR3 is TGTGCCAGCATCCGGGACAGGGGTGAGTTTCCGTTCTTC.

V and J are TRBV2 and TRBJ1-4; possibly TRBD1 for D (5 bases). CDR1 SNHLY and CDR2 FYNNEI come from the germline V gene. The CDR3 sequence is 15 residues long. Trimming removed 3 bases from V and 5 bases from J, with 13 bases in between. CDR3 DNA: TGTGCCAGCAGTGATTCGGGCGGGGACAATGAAAAACTGTTTTTT. Amino acid sequence: CASSDSGGDNEKLFF. Supplemented by reference TRBV2 and TRBJ1-4, the full variable domain reads EPEVTQTPSHQVTQMGQEVILRCVPISNHLYFYWYRQILGQKVEFLVSFYNNEISEKSEIFDDQFSVERPDGSNFTLKIRSTKLEDSAMYFCASSDSGGDNEKLFFGSGTQLSVL.

This sequence joins TRBV19 and TRBJ2-7; D perhaps matches TRBD1 (5 bases). Per the germline V gene, CDR1 is LNHDA and CDR2 is SQIVND (reference sequence). Trimming pared 5 bases from V and 2 bases from J, leaving 13 bases between. The CDR3 length is 14 residues. This CDR3 reads CASSFAGQTYEQYF. The CDR3 DNA reads as TGTGCCAGTAGTTTTGCAGGGCAGACCTACGAGCAGTACTTC.

The chain is built from TRBV4-2 and TRBJ2-3; 10 positions agree with TRBD2. The CDR3 totals 16 residues. CDR1 and CDR2 from the germline V gene are LGHNA and YNFKEQ. Germline trimming cut 0 bases from V and 0 bases from J; bases unmatched to any gene: 0. The CDR3 DNA reads as TGTGCCAGCAGCCAAGATAGCGGGGGGAGCACAGATACGCAGTATTTT. Protein sequence: CASSQDSGGSTDTQYF.

CDR3 loop: CASSDSFKGVSQFF. The CDR3 DNA reads TGTGCCAGCAGTGACTCGTTCAAAGGGGTTTCGCAGTTCTTC. V and J are TRBV6-4 and TRBJ2-1, with a tentative D call TRBD1 (5 bases). The CDR3 contains 14 residues. The V end was cut by 0 bases, the J end by 12 bases, with 15 bases between. Germline-derived CDR1 and CDR2 are MRHNA and SNTAGT.

V and J are TRBV19 and TRBJ2-1, with D possibly matching TRBD1 (7 bases). Germline lookup yields CDR1 LNHDA and CDR2 SQIVND (reference sequence). V lost 0 bases, J lost 5 bases, and 17 bases lay in between. CDR3 size: 17 residues. CDR3 DNA: TGTGCCAGTAGTATAGAGGGCGGAGGGGGCATCGACAATGAGCAGTTCTTC. It translates to CASSIEGGGGIDNEQFF.

The V call is TRBV6-5, the J call TRBJ1-1; 11 positions agree with TRBD1. J lost 5 bases, V lost 4 bases, and 3 bases had no gene match. This CDR3 region has 14 residues. Germline loops: CDR1 MNHEY, CDR2 SVGAGI. The CDR3, as DNA: TGTGCCAGCAGTTCGGACAGGGGGCAGACTGAAGCTTTCTTT. This sequence encodes CASSSDRGQTEAFF.

The J gene is TRBJ1-1, the V gene TRBV18, with D possibly TRBD1 on 6 matching bases. CDR3 length: 16 amino acids. Germline values: CDR1 KGHSH, CDR2 LQKENI. Trimming removed 1 base at V and 1 base at J, with 13 bases between. In DNA form, the CDR3 reads TGTGCCAGCTCACCACGGACAGCCGCGGGGAACACTGAAGCTTTCTTT. Its translation: CASSPRTAAGNTEAFF.

The J gene is TRBJ2-3, the V gene TRBV5-5, with D tentatively TRBD2 (6 bases). Trimming took off 3 bases at V and 3 bases at J, with 14 bases between the two ends. The CDR3 runs 15 residues. The V gene's germline CDR1 is SGHKS and CDR2 YYEKEE (reference sequence). CDR3 bases: TGTGCCAGCAGCTCGACTAGGTTCGGTACAGATACGCAGTATTTT. Translated: CASSSTRFGTDTQYF.

This chain links TRBV18 with TRBJ2-1; 7 bases agree with TRBD2. Germline CDR1 reads KGHSH; CDR2 reads LQKENI. With 2 bases clipped from V and 2 bases from J, the junction kept 6 bases outside the gene matches. The CDR3 length is 16 residues. The CDR3 bases are TGTGCCAGCTCACCAAGGGAGGGCCCTACCTACAATGAGCAGTTCTTC. Its protein product is CASSPREGPTYNEQFF.

The chain recombines TRBV7-7 with TRBJ1-1; D is undetermined. Germline lookup yields CDR1 SSHAT and CDR2 FNYEAQ (reference sequence). This CDR3 has 13 amino acids. Trimming removed 4 bases from V and 0 bases from J, with 6 bases in between. CDR3 amino acids: CASSSGVNTEAFF. CDR3 coding DNA: TGTGCCAGCAGCTCCGGGGTGAACACTGAAGCTTTCTTT.

This sequence joins TRBV9 and TRBJ1-6, with 7 bases matching TRBD1. Germline CDR1 is SGDLS and CDR2 is YYNGEE. J was trimmed by 6 bases and V by 7 bases; bases with no gene match: 10. CDR3 length: 15 residues. The chain's CDR3 is CASSHSGGFNSPLHF. The CDR3 DNA sequence: TGTGCCAGCTCCCATTCAGGGGGTTTTAATTCACCCCTCCACTTT.

V gene TRBV30 combines with J gene TRBJ2-3; no firm D call. The CDR3 sequence is 13 residues long. V was shortened by 0 bases and J by 2 bases, with 6 bases between the two germline ends. Germline-derived CDR1 and CDR2 are GTSNPN and SVGIG (reference sequence). The CDR3 here is CAWSVAHTDTQYF. DNA of the CDR3: TGTGCCTGGAGTGTCGCACACACAGATACGCAGTATTTT.

V is TRBV5-1 and J is TRBJ1-1; D is ambiguous. CDR3 length equals 13 residues. The germline gives CDR1 SGHRS, CDR2 YFSETQ. V was cut by 4 bases and J by 1 base, with 8 bases left in between. This chain's CDR3 is CASSIWENTEAFF. In DNA, the CDR3 is TGCGCCAGCAGCATCTGGGAGAACACTGAAGCTTTCTTT.

The gene calls are TRBV2 and TRBJ1-3; D is unresolved. The V and J ends lost 4 bases and 5 bases respectively, with 9 bases between them. The CDR3 extends over 13 amino acids. CDR1 is SNHLY and CDR2 is FYNNEI in the germline V gene. The CDR3: CASSAQRRNTIYF. The CDR3 nucleotides read TGTGCCAGCAGTGCCCAGCGACGAAACACCATATATTTT.

The CDR3 nucleotides read TGTGCCAGCAGCTCAGGGACAGGGATCTCCTACGAGCAGTACTTC. Translated: CASSSGTGISYEQYF. This chain joins TRBV5-8 and TRBJ2-7; 9 nucleotides line up with TRBD1. The CDR3 sequence is 15 residues long. V lost 3 bases to trimming and J lost 0 bases; unmatched junction nucleotides: 4. The germline V gene encodes CDR1 SGHTS and CDR2 YDEGEE.

The chain is built from TRBV6-5 and TRBJ2-3; D is uncertain. Germline values: CDR1 MNHEY, CDR2 SVGAGI. The ends were cut back, 2 bases at V and 2 bases at J, with 8 bases in the middle. This CDR3 spans 14 amino acids. The CDR3 DNA reads TGTGCCAGCAGTTACCACGGTACCACAGATACGCAGTATTTT. Protein sequence: CASSYHGTTDTQYF.

The chain carries TRBV6-5 and TRBJ1-1, with 11 bases fitting TRBD1. The CDR3 loop spans 15 amino acids. V shed 6 bases, J shed 5 bases, and the junction held 8 bases outside the gene matches. From germline, CDR1 is MNHEY and CDR2 SVGAGI. This CDR3 is CASRAPGQGVTEAFF. The CDR3, as DNA: TGTGCCAGCAGGGCCCCGGGACAGGGGGTGACTGAAGCTTTCTTT.

The rearrangement uses TRBV5-1 and TRBJ2-7, with 7 bases identical to TRBD1. This CDR3 region has 17 residues. Germline V gene sequence: CDR1 SGHRS, CDR2 YFSETQ. The junction had 9 bases not matched to a gene; V was cut back by 0 bases and J by 0 bases. The CDR3 loop is CASSLGATGVSSYEQYF. CDR3 sequence (DNA): TGCGCCAGCAGCTTGGGAGCTACAGGGGTTAGCTCCTACGAGCAGTACTTC.

This chain links TRBV28 with TRBJ2-7; the D call may be TRBD1 or TRBD2 (6 bases each). The V gene lost 3 bases and the J gene lost 4 bases, with 25 bases spanning the gap. The V gene's germline CDR1 is MDHEN and CDR2 SYDVKM. The CDR3 sequence is 18 residues long. The CDR3 DNA is TGTGCCAGCAGTTTTGTTCAATCTCGTCGGGGGCGCCAGTACGAGCAGTACTTC. It codes for CASSFVQSRRGRQYEQYF.

CDR3 sequence (DNA): TGTGCCAGCAGCGCCGGACAGGGGGCCTATAATTCACCCCTCCACTTT. This translates into CASSAGQGAYNSPLHF. This sequence joins TRBV9 and TRBJ1-6; 10 bases align to TRBD1. Germline CDR1 SGDLS, CDR2 YYNGEE. J was trimmed by 2 bases and V by 3 bases; bases with no gene match: 2. CDR3 size: 16 residues.

The chain recombines TRBV25-1 with TRBJ2-1; 9 positions match TRBD2. The junction had 7 bases not matched to a gene; V was cut back by 1 base and J by 6 bases. Germline assignment: CDR1 MGHDK and CDR2 SYGVNS. The CDR3 runs to 16 residues. In DNA, the CDR3 is TGTGCCAGCAGTGAATTATCCAGCGGGGGGCCCAATGAGCAGTTCTTC. Protein sequence: CASSELSSGGPNEQFF. The full variable domain, with the rest looked up from reference TRBV25-1 and TRBJ2-1, is EADIYQTPRYLVIGTGKKITLECSQTMGHDKMYWYQQDPGMELHLIHYSYGVNSTEKGDLSSESTVSRIRTEHFPLTLESARPSHTSQYLCASSELSSGGPNEQFFGPGTRLTVL.

The chain couples TRBV11-2 to TRBJ2-5; weak D call: TRBD1 (5 bases). The germline CDR1 and CDR2 sequences are SGHAT and FQNNGV. This CDR3 spans 17 amino acids. V was pared by 0 bases and J by 1 base, with 15 bases between. CDR3 loop: CASSLDRWETGQETQYF. CDR3 DNA: TGTGCCAGCAGCTTAGATCGCTGGGAAACAGGCCAAGAGACCCAGTACTTC.

The V gene is TRBV4-2, the J gene TRBJ2-3, with 15 positions matching TRBD2. J lost 2 bases, V lost 0 bases, and 6 bases had no gene match. The germline CDR1 and CDR2 sequences are LGHNA and YNFKEQ. CDR3 length equals 19 residues. The CDR3 coding sequence is TGTGCCAGCAGCCAAGAAGGACTAGCGGGGGGGCGTCCCACAGATACGCAGTATTTT. As protein: CASSQEGLAGGRPTDTQYF.